This T cell receptor beta chain appears in the sequencing data of a study of cytomegalovirus exposure and HLA in healthy donors. General study results and limits: Overall, approximately 150 TCR beta chains were annotated as cytomegalovirus-associated. Analyses of presence/absence relied on an assumption of roughly uniform sequencing depth across donors. Most subjects had HLA-A and HLA-B alleles reportedly predicted accurately by TCR beta sequences.

Donors likely had unrecorded immune exposures despite being nominally healthy when sampled. Looked up from germline, CDR1 is SGDLS and CDR2 is YYNGEE. Trimming removed 4 bases from V and 5 bases from J; junction bases left unmatched: 4. This CDR3 is 13 amino acids long. PCR involved 60 Vbeta and 13 Jbeta primers. Sequenced by immunoSEQ multiplex PCR; TCRdb stores in-frame clones only, minus some. The sample yields about 94,000 clones, less than 8% seen once. This clone occurred a few times. Its specificity is not known. V gene TRBV9 combines with J gene TRBJ2-5; 8 nucleotides line up with TRBD1. This receptor was obtained from a middle-aged man in good health and CMV-seronegative. Input material: PBMCs. CDR3 sequence (DNA): TGTGCCAGCAGCACAAGACAGGGGGAGACCCAGTACTTC. Protein sequence: CASSTRQGETQYF.